This T cell receptor (beta chain) was recovered during a study of cytomegalovirus exposure and HLA in healthy donors. Study-level results: TCR sequences were mostly rare, though some public TCRs occurred in many donors. Later analysis showed TCR association rates varying by HLA locus, highest for DRB1 and lowest for HLA-C. Highly shared variants forming one cluster were likely a sequencing artifact. Later analysis associated a missense DCLRE1C variant with TCR beta V- and J-gene trimming.

There are 11 residues in the CDR3. Trimming pared 8 bases from V and 5 bases from J, leaving 9 bases between. Germline V gives CDR1 MNHEY, CDR2 SVGAGI. This clone has just a few counts. As yet, its antigen is unknown. The PCR ran on 60 Vbeta and 13 Jbeta primers. Repertoires were generated with immunoSEQ multiplex PCR, while TCRdb's copy carries only in-frame clones and drops some. The sample holds roughly 190,000 clones, about 9.4% seen once. The specimen was PBMCs. The V call is TRBV6-5, the J call TRBJ1-1; D call uncertain. The receptor was derived from a woman aged 25 to 45 in good health and CMV-seropositive. The DNA for the CDR3 is TGTGCCAGCGCTAGAGGTACTGAAGCTTTCTTT. This codes for CASARGTEAFF.